This T cell receptor (beta chain) was documented in a study of blood T cell repertoires in COVID-19. The wider study: The origin of the acute and convalescent COVID-19 samples was the United States, Italy and Spain.

Data came from immunoSEQ multiplex PCR; TCRdb stores just in-frame clones and leaves some out. This table has more than 65,000 clones, more than 75% appearing once. The CDR3 loop spans 14 amino acids. Germline lookup yields CDR1 MNHEY and CDR2 SVGAGI. Trimming pared 9 bases from V and 2 bases from J, leaving 11 bases between. The receptor's source is a human donor in a cohort sampled during active COVID-19. The chain employs TRBV6-5 and TRBJ1-6, with D tentatively TRBD1 (6 bases). Source material: peripheral blood. DNA for the CDR3: TGTGCCAGTACAGGGAGGGCCTATAATTCACCCCTCCACTTT. This translates into CASTGRAYNSPLHF.